This T cell receptor beta chain emerged from a study of shared clonotypes between healthy human individuals. Study conclusions and caveats: The researchers took only blood, and tissue repertoires probably look different. Compared with memory subsets, naive subsets generally had larger estimated richness.

TCRdb keeps only in-frame clones here, not all; method: immunoSEQ multiplex PCR. The table lists some 2 million clones, approximately 95% of them singletons, with around 1.2% in the top ten. Turning to this clone: Antigen specificity is unknown.

CD45RO-negative CD8 cells positively selected for CCR7 made up the naive population, which excluded terminally differentiated effector memory CD45RA+ cells. All donors were healthy HIV-negative adults lacking recent acute infections or vaccinations. Trimming at V came to 3 bases and at J to 0 bases, leaving 4 bases not matched to a gene. Germline loops: CDR1 KGHSH, CDR2 LQKENI. The CDR3 runs 15 residues. Input material: naive CD8+ T cells sorted from blood. The chain recombines TRBV18 with TRBJ1-1, with 7 bases identical to TRBD1. The sequence came from a man aged 18 to 29 in good health. The CDR3 protein is CASSPLTGLNTEAFF. The CDR3 DNA reads as TGTGCCAGCTCACCTCTGACAGGGTTGAACACTGAAGCTTTCTTT.